The next 8 T cell receptor beta chains were all read from a single sample in a study of cytomegalovirus exposure and HLA in healthy donors. The PCR used 60 Vbeta and 13 Jbeta primers. Data came from immunoSEQ multiplex PCR; TCRdb stores just in-frame clones and leaves some out. The sample lists about 88,000 clones, about nine tenths occurring once. What was sequenced was PBMCs. Receptors originate from a man between 18 and 35 years old in good health and CMV-seronegative.

The J gene is TRBJ2-1, the V gene TRBV7-2; weak D call: TRBD2 (5 bases). The V gene lost 5 bases and the J gene lost 9 bases, with 14 bases spanning the gap. Germline loops: CDR1 SGHTA, CDR2 FQGNSA. The CDR3 is made up of 13 amino acids. In DNA, the CDR3 is TGTGCCAGCAGCCCTTCTAGCATCCGTGAGCAGTTCTTC. Its protein product is CASSPSSIREQFF. Filled out from reference TRBV7-2 and TRBJ2-1, the complete variable domain reads GAGVSQSPSNKVTEKGKDVELRCDPISGHTALYWYRQSLGQGLEFLIYFQGNSAPDKSGLPSDRFSAERTGGSVSTLTIQRTQQEDSAVYLCASSPSSIREQFFGPGTRLTVL.

This clone appeared a few times. The chain uses TRBV27 and TRBJ2-7, with 7 nucleotides matching TRBD1. V gave up 7 bases and J gave up 2 bases; unmatched junction bases: 14. The germline gives CDR1 MNHEY, CDR2 SMNVEV (reference sequence). The CDR3 contains 16 residues. The CDR3 region is CASKRDRVLAPYEQYF. CDR3 DNA sequence: TGTGCCAGCAAACGGGACAGAGTCTTAGCTCCCTACGAGCAGTACTTC.

The chain recombines TRBV19 with TRBJ1-1; D gene unclear. This CDR3 contains 16 residues. The ends were cut back, 8 bases at V and 2 bases at J, with 21 bases in the middle. Per the germline V gene, CDR1 is LNHDA and CDR2 is SQIVND (reference sequence). The CDR3 spells CASQPSRGWVNTEAFF. The CDR3 DNA reads as TGTGCCAGTCAACCCTCCCGAGGGTGGGTAAACACTGAAGCTTTCTTT.

This chain's CDR3 is CASSLAGTGMPPLHF. CDR3 in DNA: TGCGCCAGCAGCTTGGCCGGGACAGGGATGCCACCCCTCCACTTT. The rearrangement joins TRBV5-1 to TRBJ1-6, with 9 bases that match TRBD1. Germline V lookup: CDR1 SGHRS, CDR2 YFSETQ. The CDR3 totals 15 residues. V gave up 0 bases and J gave up 11 bases; unmatched junction bases: 6.

J is TRBJ1-2 and V is TRBV7-9; 9 positions agree with TRBD1. This CDR3 is 13 amino acids long. Trimming cost V 3 bases and J 6 bases; bases outside gene matches: 2. CDR1 and CDR2 from the germline V gene are SEHNR and FQNEAQ (reference sequence). The CDR3 bases are TGTGCCAGCAGCTTCAGACAGGGGGATGGCTACACCTTC. Its protein product is CASSFRQGDGYTF.

J is TRBJ2-1 and V is TRBV29-1; D might be TRBD1 (5 bases). The CDR3 is 11 residues long. Per the germline V gene, CDR1 is SQVTM and CDR2 is ANQGSEA. V shed 4 bases and J shed 5 bases, with 6 bases lying between them. In nucleotides, the CDR3 is TGCAGCGTTGCCAGGGACAATGAGCAGTTCTTC. Translation gives CSVARDNEQFF.

The V and J genes are TRBV19 and TRBJ1-3, with 9 bases aligning to TRBD1. Germline V lookup: CDR1 LNHDA, CDR2 SQIVND (reference sequence). The CDR3 is made up of 14 amino acids. The J segment lost 3 bases and the V segment lost 4 bases, leaving 1 base of the junction unmatched. The DNA for the CDR3 is TGTGCCAGTAGTACGACAGGGGGTGGAAACACCATATATTTT. It encodes CASSTTGGGNTIYF. The full variable domain, completed using reference TRBV19 and TRBJ1-3, is DGGITQSPKYLFRKEGQNVTLSCEQNLNHDAMYWYRQDPGQGLRLIYYSQIVNDFQKGDIAEGYSVSREKKESFPLTVTSAQKNPTAFYLCASSTTGGGNTIYFGEGSWLTVV.

This clone was seen only a few times. The V gene is TRBV5-4, the J gene TRBJ1-1; 8 bases map to TRBD1. The junction had 7 bases not matched to a gene; V was cut back by 3 bases and J by 3 bases. This CDR3 comprises 15 residues. Germline lookup yields CDR1 SGHNT and CDR2 YYREEE (reference sequence). The CDR3 coding sequence is TGTGCCAGCAGCTCTATGAAGACAGGGGACACTGAAGCTTTCTTT. Translation gives CASSSMKTGDTEAFF. Combining the CDR3 with reference TRBV5-4 and TRBJ1-1 gives the whole variable domain ETGVTQSPTHLIKTRGQQVTLRCSSQSGHNTVSWYQQALGQGPQFIFQYYREEENGRGNFPPRFSGLQFPNYSSELNVNALELDDSALYLCASSSMKTGDTEAFFGQGTRLTVV.